The TCR beta chain under discussion was sequenced for a study of response to subunit inactivated influenza vaccine. The CDR3 has 15 amino acids. V dropped 5 bases and J dropped 9; count of bases not matched to a gene: 9. Germline lookup yields CDR1 SEHNR and CDR2 FQNEAQ (reference sequence). Turning to this clonotype: The antigen is undetermined.

TCRdb ran MiXCR on the RT-PCR reads and lists one entry per CDR3 protein. The sample lists under 950,000 distinct CDR3 sequences, around 21% seen once, with roughly a tenth in the top ten. Whole-study results and caveats: T cells newly recruited by each seasonal influenza vaccination are few, the authors suggested.

The gene calls are TRBV7-9 and TRBJ2-1; 11 bases fit TRBD1. This clonotype was obtained from a man over 45 who received an inactivated influenza vaccine. The sequenced sample was PBMCs from blood, obtained roughly 5 days after vaccination. CDR3 DNA sequence: TGTGCCAGCAGCCTACAGGGACAGGGGGTCTCTGAGCAGTTCTTC. This sequence encodes CASSLQGQGVSEQFF.